Listed below are T cell receptor beta chains from one sample, sequenced in a study of shared clonotypes between healthy human individuals. TCRdb's table, derived via immunoSEQ multiplex PCR, lists solely in-frame clones and lacks some. The sample includes hundreds of thousands of clones, approximately 96% of them seen just once. Sequencing input: naive CD8+ T cells sorted from blood. The receptors come from a woman aged 25 to 39 in good health. Each CDR3 is given without its conserved first and last residue. Clone size is not always given. Where it is, it says once, few, many or a class for expanded clones.

clone_size: NA; v_call: TRBV27; cdr3_aa: ASREGPGGSSYNEQF
clone_size: NA; v_call: TRBV4-1; cdr3_aa: ASSPRQAIYGYT
clone_size: NA; v_call: TRBV2; cdr3_aa: ASSIIPGPYEQY
clone_size: NA; v_call: TRBV19; cdr3_aa: ASSRELVAGELF
clone_size: NA; v_call: TRBV5-6; cdr3_aa: ASSFGDFLRSSYNEQF
clone_size: NA; v_call: TRBV27; cdr3_aa: ASSLSGRYNEQF
clone_size: NA; v_call: TRBV4-1; cdr3_aa: ASSQVGDPYGYT
clone_size: NA; v_call: TRBV4-1; cdr3_aa: ASSQDRTGSYEQY
clone_size: NA; v_call: TRBV9; cdr3_aa: ASSVGWGSGTDGELF
clone_size: NA; v_call: TRBV28; cdr3_aa: ASSFGGELF
clone_size: once; v_call: TRBV25-1; cdr3_aa: ATTGTSYEQY
clone_size: NA; v_call: TRBV7-8; cdr3_aa: ASSSIDSYT
clone_size: NA; v_call: TRBV11-2; cdr3_aa: ASSLASGILNEQF
clone_size: NA; v_call: TRBV11-2; cdr3_aa: ASSLDSPYRGIYEQY
clone_size: NA; v_call: TRBV10-3; cdr3_aa: AISVLGGGNEQF
clone_size: NA; v_call: TRBV10-1; cdr3_aa: ASSEFRPTSTDTQY
clone_size: once; v_call: TRBV2; cdr3_aa: APLKGAEAF
clone_size: NA; v_call: TRBV19; cdr3_aa: ASSFSPGRNRGIDTEAF
clone_size: few; v_call: TRBV27; cdr3_aa: ASSFRGSNQPQH
clone_size: once; v_call: TRBV6-6; cdr3_aa: ASSTGPSYEQY
clone_size: NA; v_call: TRBV9; cdr3_aa: ASSVEQGMNTEAF
clone_size: NA; v_call: TRBV29-1; cdr3_aa: SVEGLWRGTNTGELF
clone_size: NA; v_call: TRBV27; cdr3_aa: ASSRGNGGYEQY
clone_size: NA; v_call: TRBV19; cdr3_aa: ASSDRLGGLSTLGAGELF
clone_size: NA; v_call: TRBV27; cdr3_aa: ASSFLGPPYGEQY
clone_size: NA; v_call: TRBV18; cdr3_aa: ASSPGTYTGELF
clone_size: NA; v_call: TRBV5-6; cdr3_aa: ASSLGTGGHQPQH
clone_size: NA; v_call: TRBV27; cdr3_aa: ASSPGPFYEQY
clone_size: NA; v_call: TRBV5-6; cdr3_aa: ASSWGLAGGQEQY
clone_size: NA; v_call: TRBV18; cdr3_aa: ASSPSGLAGAYEQY
clone_size: NA; v_call: TRBV28; cdr3_aa: ASSATGKGTDTQY
clone_size: NA; v_call: TRBV5-4; cdr3_aa: ASSLAGTNYGYT
clone_size: NA; v_call: TRBV5-1; cdr3_aa: ASSSGQGADEQF
clone_size: NA; v_call: TRBV5-1; cdr3_aa: ASSLAGFGEQY
clone_size: NA; v_call: TRBV27; cdr3_aa: ASSFGRPSSYEQY
clone_size: NA; v_call: TRBV7-9; cdr3_aa: ASSPEGGAANTEAF
clone_size: NA; v_call: TRBV5-1; cdr3_aa: ASHSSLDSYNEQF
clone_size: NA; v_call: TRBV2; cdr3_aa: AASRDSRSYEQY
clone_size: NA; v_call: TRBV4-1; cdr3_aa: ASSQDSSRGYEQY
clone_size: NA; v_call: TRBV5-4; cdr3_aa: ASSFSPGAGETQY